This T cell receptor beta chain comes out of a study of glioma-infiltrating T cells after dendritic cell vaccination (TCRdb year 2016). Concerning the study at large: Of the 15 glioblastoma patients in the cohort, all drawn from Phase I and II dendritic cell vaccination trials, 9 were newly diagnosed and 6 had recurrent disease. Between 2003 and 2012, patients were given autologous tumor lysate-pulsed dendritic cell vaccination. To make the vaccine, monocyte-derived dendritic cells were cultured for 6 to 8 days with IL-4 and GM-CSF and then pulsed overnight with autologous tumor lysate. Each patient got three intradermal injections of the dendritic cell vaccine, spaced at biweekly intervals, in the arm below the axilla. In glioblastoma patients vaccinated with dendritic cells, deep sequencing of TCR beta CDR3 regions served to measure the amount of tumor-infiltrating lymphocytes and to compare repertoires between tumor and blood. Survival after dendritic cell vaccination was correlated with TCR sequencing metrics, such as TIL content and the overlap between tumor and blood repertoires. Broad study findings and their caveats: After dendritic cell vaccination, a higher estimated pretreatment TIL content predicted longer time to progression and longer overall survival. No direct relationship between TCR clonality and survival was found, suggesting a diverse polyclonal response may matter. The cohort was small and heterogeneous, and full blood and tumor sets were available for few patients, with initial-recurrent tumor pairs available for even fewer patients. The three-group TCR overlap response model was described as speculative and requiring prospective validation.

The immunoSEQ assay amplified TCRB CDR3 regions from about 2 micrograms of genomic DNA, or from all available DNA when less than that amount was available. The multiplex PCR relied on 60 forward primers for TCR V beta segments and 13 reverse primers for J beta segments. Synthetic control templates were spiked into each sample at limiting dilution to estimate reads per starting template. The Illumina HiSeq System generated sequencing reads of 87 bp. In the original analysis: To remove PCR and sequencing errors, closely related sequences were merged with a nearest neighbor algorithm. TCR overlap was measured as the percentage of unique tumor TCR beta sequences also present in the same patient's peripheral blood. Held by TCRdb, this immuneACCESS table contains in-frame sequences only and omits some clones. Under half of the omission traces to an unresolved V gene where checked; the cause of the rest is unknown. V, J and clone size derive from that table, while D and trimming were established from the DNA sequence. This sample holds more than 70,000 clones; around nine tenths were observed only once. The ten most abundant clones make up around 2.3% of the sample.

As for this clone: Its antigen is currently not known. One base away there is no much larger clone; base qualities are not given.

The time point label here, explained by the study, means: after dendritic cell vaccination, including at tumor progression/relapse. Patients were selected for having adequate residual fresh-frozen tumor tissue and more than two years of available survival data. None of the glioblastoma patients carried an isocitrate dehydrogenase mutation, although molecular status otherwise varied. PBMC collection took place before vaccination, two weeks after the third vaccination, and at tumor progression if progression occurred. Genomic DNA was extracted with the Qiagen DNeasy Blood extraction Kit. The clonotype comes from a human donor with glioblastoma. This specimen consisted of blood, obtained after dendritic cell vaccination.

The CDR3 region reads CASSSQGVAQETQYF. The nucleotides read TGCGCCAGCAGCTCCCAAGGGGTAGCCCAAGAGACCCAGTACTTC. The receptor chain draws on TRBV4-1 and TRBJ2-5; TRBD1 is a possible D gene, resting on 5 matching bases. Looking up the germline V gene yields CDR1 MGHRA and CDR2 YSYEKL. The junction shows trimming of 5 bases on V and 1 base on J, plus 14 bases between the germline ends. The cysteine opens and the phenylalanine closes a CDR3 of 15 amino acids. The entry retains the CDR3 DNA only, 45 bases that are in frame from base 1.